The next 25 T cell receptor beta chains were all read from a single sample in a study of cytomegalovirus exposure and HLA in healthy donors. Assay used: immunoSEQ multiplex PCR; TCRdb lists only in-frame clones, some missing. The data contain 150,000 to 200,000 clones, roughly 85% of them seen just once; the ten biggest clones take up about a sixth. The specimen was PBMCs. All receptors come from a man between 18 and 35 years old in good health and CMV-seropositive.

The chain joins TRBV11-2 to TRBJ1-2; 10 bases are shared with TRBD1. The J segment lost 8 bases and the V segment lost 5 bases, leaving 8 bases of the junction unmatched. CDR3 length: 14 amino acids. Per the germline V gene, CDR1 is SGHAT and CDR2 is FQNNGV. CDR3 in DNA: TGTGCCAGCAGCACGACAGGGGGCGGGCTAGGCTACACCTTC. It specifies CASSTTGGGLGYTF.

V is TRBV6-5 and J is TRBJ2-4; the D gene is possibly TRBD1 (6 bases). With 6 bases removed from V and 7 bases from J, the gap between germline ends came to 10 bases. Looked up from germline, CDR1 is MNHEY and CDR2 is SVGAGI. There are 12 residues in the CDR3. The CDR3 coding sequence is TGTGCCAGCAGCGGACAGCGTAACATTCAGTACTTC. Its translation: CASSGQRNIQYF.

Note on this clone: Other nucleotide sequences from this sample produce the same CDR3. This chain links TRBV27 with TRBJ2-2; 8 bases are shared with TRBD2. This CDR3 has 15 residues. Trimming cost V 6 bases and J 4 bases; bases outside gene matches: 7. CDR1 MNHEY and CDR2 SMNVEV come from the germline V gene (reference sequence). CDR3: CASRPSGSGTGELFF. As DNA, the CDR3 is TGTGCCAGCAGACCCAGCGGGAGTGGCACCGGGGAGCTGTTTTTT.

This sequence joins TRBV12-1 and TRBJ1-2; the DNA was not compared with TRBD1, the D call given in the table. TRBV12-1 is an annotated pseudogene. This CDR3 has 16 residues. CDR3 amino acids: CASSPRTGPFPYGYTF. CDR3 bases: TGTGCCAGCAGCCCGCGGACAGGACCATTTCCCTATGGCTACACCTTC.

The chain has TRBV18 and TRBJ1-1; TRBD1 is a possible D gene (5 bases). CDR1 KGHSH and CDR2 LQKENI come from the germline V gene. The V gene lost 0 bases and the J gene lost 7 bases, with 9 bases spanning the gap. The CDR3 length is 13 residues. The CDR3 protein is CASSPPSGVEAFF. In DNA form, the CDR3 reads TGTGCCAGCTCACCACCGTCGGGGGTTGAAGCTTTCTTT.

The chain uses TRBV11-2 and TRBJ2-7, with D possibly matching TRBD2 (5 bases). The CDR3 extends over 20 amino acids. Germline values: CDR1 SGHAT, CDR2 FQNNGV. The V end was cut by 0 bases, the J end by 0 bases, with 24 bases between. The CDR3 region is CASSLDIMDLALVDSYEQYF. The CDR3 coding sequence is TGTGCCAGCAGCTTAGACATCATGGATCTAGCCCTAGTTGACTCCTACGAGCAGTACTTC.

This clone was recorded once. The chain combines TRBV5-5 with TRBJ2-1; 11 bases align to TRBD2. V lost 6 bases, J lost 7 bases, and 12 bases stayed unmatched. This CDR3 has 16 residues. Germline V gene lookup returns CDR1 SGHKS and CDR2 YYEKEE (reference sequence). This CDR3 is CASTTKLAGAWNEQFF. Written as DNA, the CDR3 is TGTGCCAGCACCACCAAACTAGCGGGAGCGTGGAATGAGCAGTTCTTC.

This clone was detected only once. This rearrangement joins TRBV29-1 to TRBJ1-2; 7 nucleotides align to TRBD1. This CDR3 spans 12 amino acids. The V gene end was trimmed by 7 bases and the J gene end by 4 bases; junction bases not matched to a gene: 6. Germline CDR1 reads SQVTM; CDR2 reads ANQGSEA. The chain's CDR3 is CSDAGGSYGYTF. CDR3 nucleotides: TGCAGCGATGCAGGGGGAAGCTATGGCTACACCTTC.

The CDR3 region is CASSQENRPNEQFF. The CDR3 DNA follows: TGTGCCAGCAGCCAAGAGAACAGGCCGAATGAGCAGTTCTTC. The chain uses TRBV4-2 and TRBJ2-1; tentatively, D is TRBD1 (5 bases). Germline V lookup: CDR1 LGHNA, CDR2 YNFKEQ. The germline V and J ends were trimmed by 0 bases and 7 bases, with 10 bases remaining between them. CDR3 length equals 14 residues.

This chain connects TRBV6-1 to TRBJ2-1, with D uncertain. The length of the CDR3 is 11 residues. CDR1 is MNHNS and CDR2 is SASEGT in the germline V gene. V was trimmed by 6 bases and J by 10 bases, leaving 10 bases between them. The CDR3 region has the DNA TGTGCCAGCAGACATGCTTGGGAGCAGTTCTTC. This gives the protein CASRHAWEQFF.

V usage is TRBV7-9 and J usage is TRBJ1-2; 7 nucleotides agree with TRBD1. CDR1 is SEHNR and CDR2 is FQNEAQ in the germline V gene (reference sequence). CDR3 length equals 15 residues. Trimming removed 5 bases from V and 2 bases from J; junction bases left unmatched: 8. The CDR3: CASSARQGMNYGYTF. The CDR3 region has the DNA TGTGCCAGCAGCGCTAGACAGGGCATGAACTATGGCTACACCTTC.

V is TRBV12-5 and J is TRBJ2-7; D not resolved. The germline V gene has CDR1 LGHNT and CDR2 FRNRAP. Between the trimmed V and J ends, which lost 7 bases and 10 bases, there was a span of 14 bases. This CDR3 has 11 residues. The CDR3 here is CASALGEFQYF. For the CDR3, the DNA is TGTGCTAGTGCTTTAGGAGAGTTCCAGTACTTC.

This chain joins TRBV5-1 and TRBJ1-2, with D tentatively TRBD1 (6 bases). Trimming pared 0 bases from V and 7 bases from J, leaving 13 bases between. The CDR3 totals 14 residues. The germline V gene encodes CDR1 SGHRS and CDR2 YFSETQ. This CDR3 is CASSLEQGYTGYTF. The DNA for the CDR3 is TGCGCCAGCAGCTTGGAACAGGGATATACTGGCTACACCTTC.

This chain connects TRBV25-1 to TRBJ2-7; possible D gene TRBD2, 5 bases. The CDR3 length is 15 residues. V shed 2 bases and J shed 2 bases, with 13 bases lying between them. Germline CDR1 and CDR2: MGHDK and SYGVNS. The CDR3 DNA is TGTGCCAGCAGTGAAGTGGCCTTCGGGGCCTACGAGCAGTACTTC. Its protein is CASSEVAFGAYEQYF.

The V and J genes are TRBV7-2 and TRBJ2-3; 7 bases align to TRBD2. This CDR3 region has 16 residues. The trim removed 0 bases at V and 2 bases at J, leaving 5 bases unmatched. Germline V gene data show CDR1 as SGHTA and CDR2 as FQGNSA. The CDR3 loop reads CASSLALGRYTDTQYF. Here the CDR3 DNA reads TGTGCCAGCAGCTTAGCGCTCGGGAGGTACACAGATACGCAGTATTTT.

This chain links TRBV18 with TRBJ2-7; tentatively, D is TRBD1 (5 bases). Looked up from germline, CDR1 is KGHSH and CDR2 is LQKENI. The CDR3 loop spans 15 amino acids. Trimming shortened V by 2 bases and J by 3 bases, and 14 bases separated the two germline ends. CDR3 protein: CASSPGGASNYEQYF. DNA of the CDR3: TGTGCCAGCTCACCAGGTGGGGCATCAAACTACGAGCAGTACTTC.

The rearrangement uses TRBV7-6 and TRBJ1-2, with D perhaps matching TRBD1 (5 bases). The V end lost 5 bases, the J end lost 1 base, and 11 bases lay between the germline ends. Germline V gene lookup returns CDR1 SGHVS and CDR2 FNYEAQ. This CDR3 is built from 14 residues. For the CDR3, the DNA is TGTGCCAGCAGCCACGGGGGGAATAACTATGGCTACACCTTC. It translates to CASSHGGNNYGYTF.

J is TRBJ2-1 and V is TRBV7-8; a weak D match, TRBD1 (6 bases). Trimming cost V 5 bases and J 5 bases, with 13 bases left between them. Germline values: CDR1 SGHVS, CDR2 FQNEAQ. This CDR3 comprises 14 residues. CDR3: CASSPYTGNNEQFF. The CDR3 DNA reads as TGTGCCAGCAGCCCATACACAGGGAACAATGAGCAGTTCTTC.

This clone has just a few counts. The V gene is TRBV11-2, the J gene TRBJ1-2; a possible D gene is TRBD1 (6 bases). Trimming pared 7 bases from V and 2 bases from J, leaving 8 bases between. CDR1 and CDR2 from the germline V gene are SGHAT and FQNNGV. The CDR3 totals 12 residues. The CDR3 DNA follows: TGTGCCAGCAAGAGGGGGAACTATGGCTACACCTTC. Translated: CASKRGNYGYTF. The variable domain in full, completed from reference TRBV11-2 and TRBJ1-2, reads EAGVAQSPRYKIIEKRQSVAFWCNPISGHATLYWYQQILGQGPKLLIQFQNNGVVDDSQLPKDRFSAERLKGVDSTLKIQPAKLEDSAVYLCASKRGNYGYTFGSGTRLTVV.

The rearrangement joins TRBV21-1 to TRBJ2-1; the table's D call of TRBD2 was not tested on the DNA. TRBV21-1 has pseudogene status. CDR3 size: 18 residues. CDR3 sequence (DNA): TGTGCCAGCAGCAAAGGGGACCTGCGGGGGAGCTCCTACAATGAGCAGTTCTTC. Its translation is CASSKGDLRGSSYNEQFF.

The V gene is TRBV9, the J gene TRBJ2-3, with D perhaps TRBD1 (6 bases). The CDR3 totals 15 residues. From germline, CDR1 is SGDLS and CDR2 YYNGEE. With 6 bases removed from V and 0 bases from J, the gap between germline ends came to 14 bases. CDR3 bases: TGTGCCAGCACGAAACAGGGAACTAGCACAGATACGCAGTATTTT. Amino acids: CASTKQGTSTDTQYF.

This clone was counted a single time. The chain joins TRBV7-9 to TRBJ2-1; 11 nucleotides match TRBD2. Germline V lookup: CDR1 SEHNR, CDR2 FQNEAQ (reference sequence). Trimming cost V 3 bases and J 15 bases; bases outside gene matches: 4. The CDR3 length is 12 residues. The CDR3 DNA reads TGTGCCAGCAGCTTGCTAGCGGGAGGAGGGTTCTTC. Residues: CASSLLAGGGFF.

In its sample, this clone was seen a few times. The V call is TRBV5-1, the J call TRBJ2-3, with TRBD2 identical over 7 bases. V dropped 6 bases and J dropped 0; count of bases not matched to a gene: 7. This CDR3 region has 15 residues. Germline V gene sequence: CDR1 SGHRS, CDR2 YFSETQ. Written as DNA, the CDR3 is TGCGCCAGCATGCTAGCGGTGGGGAGCACAGATACGCAGTATTTT. It codes for CASMLAVGSTDTQYF. Filled out from reference TRBV5-1 and TRBJ2-3, the complete variable domain reads KAGVTQTPRYLIKTRGQQVTLSCSPISGHRSVSWYQQTPGQGLQFLFEYFSETQRNKGNFPGRFSGRQFSNSRSEMNVSTLELGDSALYLCASMLAVGSTDTQYFGPGTRLTVL.

This clone was counted at least ten times. The chain links TRBV11-2 to TRBJ2-3; 7 nucleotides align to TRBD2. The germline gives CDR1 SGHAT, CDR2 FQNNGV. After removal of 5 bases from V and 6 bases from J, the junction contained 2 bases not matched to a gene. This CDR3 has 12 residues. The chain's CDR3 is CASSPGGDTQYF. The CDR3 DNA sequence: TGTGCCAGCAGCCCCGGGGGGGATACGCAGTATTTT.

The V call is TRBV18, the J call TRBJ1-5; 7 positions match TRBD1. The V segment lost 6 bases and the J segment 1 base; nucleotides outside the gene matches: 6. Germline V lookup: CDR1 KGHSH, CDR2 LQKENI. The CDR3 consists of 15 residues. As DNA, the CDR3 is TGTGCCAGCTCCATGACAGGGATGAGCAATCAGCCCCAGCATTTT. The encoded protein is CASSMTGMSNQPQHF.